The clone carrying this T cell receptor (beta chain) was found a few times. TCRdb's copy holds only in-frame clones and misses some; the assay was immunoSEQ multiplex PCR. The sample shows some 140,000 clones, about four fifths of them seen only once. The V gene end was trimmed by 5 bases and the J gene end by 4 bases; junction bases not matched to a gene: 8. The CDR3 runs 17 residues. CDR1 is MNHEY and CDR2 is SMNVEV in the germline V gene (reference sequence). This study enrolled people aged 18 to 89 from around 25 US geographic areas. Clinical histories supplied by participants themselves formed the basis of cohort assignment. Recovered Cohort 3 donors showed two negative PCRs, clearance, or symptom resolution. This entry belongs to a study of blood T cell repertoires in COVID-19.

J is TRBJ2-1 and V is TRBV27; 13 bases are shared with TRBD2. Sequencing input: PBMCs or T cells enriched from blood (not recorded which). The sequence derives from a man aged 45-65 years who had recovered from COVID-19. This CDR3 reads CASSPRLAGGQYNEQFF. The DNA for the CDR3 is TGTGCCAGCAGTCCCAGACTAGCGGGGGGCCAATACAATGAGCAGTTCTTC.